What follows is one TCR beta chain and its context. What it recognizes is unknown. Measured with immunoSEQ multiplex PCR; TCRdb has only the in-frame clones, and not every one. The table lists roughly 9,700 clones, roughly 89% of them singletons. The sample's time point: pre-treatment baseline. Samples come from before therapy and from week 3 after the first blockade cycle. This entry belongs to a study of blood T cell dynamics during melanoma immunotherapy. Whole-study context: Metastatic melanoma patients received first-line pembrolizumab or nivolumab plus ipilimumab.

The CDR3 contains 15 residues. The germline V gene has CDR1 SGHNT and CDR2 YYREEE (reference sequence). Trimming cost V 0 bases and J 6 bases, with 12 bases left between them. General study results and limits: PBMC repertoires of eventual disease-control patients split at W3 into clonality or diversity gains.

The rearrangement uses TRBV5-4 and TRBJ1-4, with D unclear. This TCR derives from a human donor with melanoma. The sequences come from blood, collected from a patient treated with checkpoint blockade. The CDR3 DNA sequence: TGTGCCAGCAGCTTGGCGGCACCCGGGCATGAAAAACTGTTTTTT. Its translation: CASSLAAPGHEKLFF.